This entry lists 28 T cell receptor beta chains sequenced from one sample in a study of CD8 T cells in ankylosing spondylitis. TCRdb recomputed calls from the 5' RACE reads with MiXCR, one row per CDR3 protein. The sample holds more than 250,000 distinct CDR3 sequences; around a tenth are singletons and the top ten take around 10%. Material for sequencing was blood, either unsorted or a sorted T cell fraction (not recorded which). The receptors shown here come from a female donor with ankylosing spondylitis or in good health (not recorded which).

The sample holds a few counts of this clonotype. The chain joins TRBV14 to TRBJ1-6; weak D call: TRBD1 (6 bases). The V end was cut by 2 bases, the J end by 0 bases, with 8 bases between. The germline CDR1 and CDR2 sequences are SGHDN and FVKESK. The CDR3 spans 16 residues. CDR3 sequence: CASSQTGSSYNSPLHF. The CDR3 DNA sequence: TGTGCCAGCAGCCAAACAGGGTCCTCCTATAATTCACCCCTCCACTTT. Complete variable domain (other parts from reference TRBV14 and TRBJ1-6): EAGVTQFPSHSVIEKGQTVTLRCDPISGHDNLYWYRRVMGKEIKFLLHFVKESKQDESGMPNNRFLAERTGGTYSTLKVQPAELEDSGVYFCASSQTGSSYNSPLHFGNGTRLTVT.

This clonotype was picked up many times. V is TRBV3-1 and J is TRBJ2-2; weak D call: TRBD1 (5 bases). Germline V lookup: CDR1 LGHDT, CDR2 YNNKEL (reference sequence). Trimming pared 1 base from V and 6 bases from J, leaving 12 bases between. The CDR3 length is 15 residues. CDR3 sequence (DNA): TGTGCCAGCAGCCAAGCCCCATGGGGCTCCGGGGAGCTGTTTTTT. It yields the protein CASSQAPWGSGELFF.

At least ten counts were recorded for this clonotype. The chain employs TRBV29-1 and TRBJ1-2; D uncertain. The germline gives CDR1 SQVTM, CDR2 ANQGSEA. Trimming shortened V by 5 bases and J by 3 bases, and 7 bases separated the two germline ends. The CDR3 covers 11 residues. In DNA, the CDR3 is TGCAGCGTTCGGGGAGACTATGGCTACACCTTC. It specifies CSVRGDYGYTF.

This clonotype occurred many times. The rearrangement links TRBV29-1 to TRBJ2-1, with 7 bases matching TRBD2. The ends lost 7 bases at V and 1 base at J; junction bases unmatched: 4. The CDR3 is 13 amino acids. Germline assignment: CDR1 SQVTM and CDR2 ANQGSEA. The CDR3 loop is CSGRLASYNEQFF. The CDR3 nucleotides read TGCAGCGGCCGACTAGCATCCTACAATGAGCAGTTCTTC.

The chain recombines TRBV18 with TRBJ1-5; D gene uncertain. Germline V gene lookup returns CDR1 KGHSH and CDR2 LQKENI. The CDR3 runs to 14 residues. V was trimmed by 6 bases and J by 6 bases, leaving 15 bases between them. CDR3 residues: CASSPDGSFQPQHF. The CDR3 DNA follows: TGTGCCAGCTCCCCGGACGGTTCCTTTCAGCCCCAGCATTTT.

The gene calls are TRBV3-1 and TRBJ2-2; D is unresolved. CDR1 is LGHDT, CDR2 YNNKEL, per germline (reference sequence). This CDR3 has 13 amino acids. V lost 1 base and J lost 7, with 7 bases in between. CDR3 sequence reads: CASSQVSSGELFF. The CDR3, as DNA: TGTGCCAGCAGCCAAGTGTCCAGCGGGGAGCTGTTTTTT.

In its sample, this clonotype was seen many times. The rearrangement uses TRBV20-1 and TRBJ2-3; no definite D call. This CDR3 is 13 amino acids long. CDR1 and CDR2 from the germline V gene are DFQATT and SNEGSKA (reference sequence). V was shortened by 4 bases and J by 3 bases, with 11 bases between the two germline ends. This CDR3 is CSAIRIETDTQYF. CDR3 nucleotides: TGCAGTGCTATAAGAATAGAGACAGATACGCAGTATTTT.

This clonotype was recorded at least ten times. The chain recombines TRBV12-3 or TRBV12-4 with TRBJ1-1, with D possibly TRBD1 on 6 matching bases. Between the trimmed V and J ends, which lost 2 bases and 1 base, there was a span of 8 bases. There are 14 residues in the CDR3. This CDR3 is CASSLTGWNTEAFF. The CDR3 coding sequence is TGTGCCAGCAGTTTAACAGGGTGGAACACTGAAGCTTTCTTT.

This clonotype was observed many times. The chain links TRBV5-1 to TRBJ1-2; TRBD1 matches 7 bases. V shed 3 bases and J 1 base; nucleotides not matched to a gene: 3. Germline V gene data show CDR1 as SGHRS and CDR2 as YFSETQ. This CDR3 has 14 amino acids. The CDR3 spells CASSYGQVNYGYTF. The CDR3 nucleotides are TGCGCCAGCAGCTACGGACAGGTTAACTATGGCTACACCTTC.

The chain carries TRBV28 and TRBJ2-2; D remains unclear. The CDR3 spans 16 residues. Deletions cut 4 bases from V and 0 bases from J, with 12 bases between. CDR1 is MDHEN and CDR2 is SYDVKM in the germline V gene. The CDR3 DNA reads TGTGCCAGCAGTTCTCCCATTCGGTCGAACACCGGGGAGCTGTTTTTT. It specifies CASSSPIRSNTGELFF.

Many counts were recorded for this clonotype. The V call is TRBV20-1, the J call TRBJ2-3; 9 nucleotides match TRBD1. The ends lost 0 bases at V and 3 bases at J; junction bases unmatched: 4. This CDR3 has 15 residues. In germline, CDR1 is DFQATT, CDR2 SNEGSKA (reference sequence). CDR3 nucleotide sequence: TGCAGTGCTAGAGATCGGGGGACAGGGACAGATACGCAGTATTTT. This sequence encodes CSARDRGTGTDTQYF.

As for this clonotype: This may be a read error, as it is one base from a much larger clone. The rearrangement uses TRBV12-3 or TRBV12-4 and TRBJ2-1; D may be TRBD1 (6 bases). The CDR3 totals 15 residues. This chain's CDR3 is CGSRTDLGLNNEQFF. CDR3 nucleotides: TGTGGCAGCAGGACAGACCTCGGGTTAAACAATGAGCAGTTCTTC.

The table lists this clonotype with many counts. The chain couples TRBV28 to TRBJ1-1, with no clear D. The CDR3 consists of 11 residues. Germline CDR1 is MDHEN and CDR2 is SYDVKM. The germline V and J ends were trimmed by 1 base and 5 bases, with 2 bases remaining between them. The CDR3 loop reads CASSLLTEAFF. As DNA, the CDR3 is TGTGCCAGCAGTTTATTGACTGAAGCTTTCTTT.

Ten or more counts support this clonotype. The chain carries TRBV5-6 and TRBJ2-2; 14 positions match TRBD2. With 4 bases clipped from V and 4 bases from J, the junction kept 9 bases outside the gene matches. CDR3 length: 18 residues. Germline values: CDR1 SGHDT, CDR2 YYEEEE. The CDR3 loop reads CASSHSTSGGASTGELFF. The CDR3 coding sequence is TGTGCCAGCAGCCACTCGACTAGCGGGGGGGCTAGCACCGGGGAGCTGTTTTTT. Using reference TRBV5-6 and TRBJ2-2 for the parts outside the CDR3, the full variable domain is DAGVTQSPTHLIKTRGQQVTLRCSPKSGHDTVSWYQQALGQGPQFIFQYYEEEERQRGNFPDRFSGHQFPNYSSELNVNALLLGDSALYLCASSHSTSGGASTGELFFGEGSRLTVL.

The sample holds one count of this clonotype. This chain joins TRBV4-2 and TRBJ1-1; 10 bases match TRBD1. J was trimmed by 1 base and V by 0 bases; bases with no gene match: 11. CDR1 and CDR2 (germline): LGHNA, YNFKEQ. The length of the CDR3 is 19 residues. CDR3 sequence (DNA): TGTGCCAGCAGCCAAGATACAAGGATGGGGACAGGGGAGAACACTGAAGCTTTCTTT. Translated: CASSQDTRMGTGENTEAFF.

The chain joins TRBV5-1 to TRBJ2-1; tentatively, D is TRBD1 or TRBD2 (6 bases each). This CDR3 has 18 amino acids. Germline V lookup: CDR1 SGHRS, CDR2 YFSETQ. V was pared by 3 bases and J by 9 bases, with 28 bases between. This chain's CDR3 is CASSSIFQGGMAPSEQFF. CDR3 in DNA: TGCGCCAGCAGCTCGATCTTCCAAGGGGGGATGGCTCCTAGTGAGCAGTTCTTC.

This clonotype was detected many times. The V call is TRBV20-1, the J call TRBJ2-7; the D call may be TRBD1 or TRBD2 (5 bases each). V lost 2 bases and J lost 2, with 7 bases in between. CDR1 and CDR2 (germline): DFQATT, SNEGSKA (reference sequence). The length of the CDR3 is 12 residues. In DNA form, the CDR3 reads TGCAGTGCTAGACGGGACGCCTACGAGCAGTACTTC. Amino acids: CSARRDAYEQYF.

V usage is TRBV7-8 and J usage is TRBJ2-7; 7 bases match TRBD2. Germline CDR1 reads SGHVS; CDR2 reads FQNEAQ. The V gene end was trimmed by 1 base and the J gene end by 6 bases; junction bases not matched to a gene: 6. The CDR3 is 14 amino acids. For the CDR3, the DNA is TGTGCCAGCAGCTTAGGCGGGAGTGGGATCGAGCAGTACTTC. This translates into CASSLGGSGIEQYF. Full variable domain (remainder filled in from reference TRBV7-8 and TRBJ2-7): GAGVSQSPRYKVAKRGQDVALRCDPISGHVSLFWYQQALGQGPEFLTYFQNEAQLDKSGLPSDRFFAERPEGSVSTLKIQRTQQEDSAVYLCASSLGGSGIEQYFGPGTRLTVT.

The gene calls are TRBV7-2 and TRBJ2-1; 11 bases are a match to TRBD2. The V gene's germline CDR1 is SGHTA and CDR2 FQGNSA. This CDR3 has 15 residues. V was clipped by 2 bases and J by 8 bases; unmatched bases: 5. In DNA form, the CDR3 reads TGTGCCAGCAGCTTAATAGCGGGAGGGATGGATGAGCAGTTCTTC. Translated: CASSLIAGGMDEQFF.

This clonotype has at least ten counts. The chain links TRBV20-1 to TRBJ2-4; a possible D gene is TRBD1 (5 bases). The ends were cut back, 5 bases at V and 2 bases at J, with 10 bases in the middle. This CDR3 contains 13 residues. Looked up from germline, CDR1 is DFQATT and CDR2 is SNEGSKA (reference sequence). Here the CDR3 DNA reads TGCAGTGCTCAAAGGGGAACCAAAAACATTCAGTACTTC. Amino acid sequence: CSAQRGTKNIQYF.

This clonotype was counted only a few times. The chain recombines TRBV5-1 with TRBJ2-3; 8 bases fit TRBD2. The CDR3 runs to 14 residues. CDR1 SGHRS and CDR2 YFSETQ come from the germline V gene. J gave up 1 base and V 4 bases, and 2 bases lay outside the gene matches. The CDR3 reads CASSPGLGTDTQYF. For the CDR3, the DNA is TGCGCCAGCAGCCCGGGACTAGGCACAGATACGCAGTATTTT.

Many counts were recorded for this clonotype. This rearrangement joins TRBV20-1 to TRBJ2-1; D not resolved. Germline CDR1 reads DFQATT; CDR2 reads SNEGSKA (reference sequence). The length of the CDR3 is 16 residues. V was clipped by 3 bases and J by 0 bases, with 15 bases between them. The CDR3 sequence: CSASRRSLASYNEQFF. CDR3 nucleotide sequence: TGCAGTGCTAGTAGGCGGAGTCTCGCCTCCTACAATGAGCAGTTCTTC.

This clonotype was seen only a few times. The chain combines TRBV29-1 with TRBJ1-1, with no clear D. The CDR3 runs 12 residues. With 4 bases removed from V and 10 bases from J, the gap between germline ends came to 16 bases. From germline, CDR1 is SQVTM and CDR2 ANQGSEA. DNA of the CDR3: TGCAGCGTTGGTCCGGGGAATGGAGTAGCTTTCTTT. Translating it yields CSVGPGNGVAFF.

This clonotype came up many times. The rearrangement uses TRBV7-6 and TRBJ2-3; D is uncertain. With 5 bases removed from V and 6 bases from J, the gap between germline ends came to 9 bases. Per the germline V gene, CDR1 is SGHVS and CDR2 is FNYEAQ. CDR3 size: 12 residues. In DNA form, the CDR3 reads TGTGCCAGCAGCGCCCGGGCTGATACGCAGTATTTT. Amino acid sequence: CASSARADTQYF.

This clonotype has ten or more counts. The J gene is TRBJ2-7, the V gene TRBV29-1, with D hard to call. Germline-derived CDR1 and CDR2 are SQVTM and ANQGSEA. CDR3 length: 13 residues. V was cut by 2 bases and J by 2 bases, with 10 bases left in between. CDR3 loop: CSVESTPTYEQYF. The DNA for the CDR3 is TGCAGCGTTGAAAGTACCCCTACCTACGAGCAGTACTTC.

In its sample, this clonotype was seen a few times. V and J are TRBV7-9 and TRBJ2-3; 7 bases line up with TRBD1. V shed 5 bases, J shed 1 base, and the junction held 6 bases outside the gene matches. The V gene's germline CDR1 is SEHNR and CDR2 FQNEAQ (reference sequence). This CDR3 has 15 residues. CDR3 sequence (DNA): TGTGCCAGCAGCCCCGGGACAGATCGCACAGATACGCAGTATTTT. Translation: CASSPGTDRTDTQYF.

This sequence joins TRBV25-1 and TRBJ2-5, with D possibly being TRBD1 (5 bases). Germline-derived CDR1 and CDR2 are MGHDK and SYGVNS. The V gene lost 8 bases and the J gene lost 4 bases, with 14 bases spanning the gap. The CDR3 extends over 13 amino acids. CDR3 loop: CASLGAGRETQYF. Here the CDR3 DNA reads TGTGCCAGCCTAGGGGCAGGGCGAGAGACCCAGTACTTC.

Note on this clonotype: The CDR3 does not close with the conserved phenylalanine or tryptophan, likely indicating a read error. V is TRBV11-2 and J is TRBJ2-7; D may be TRBD1 (6 bases). Germline V gene sequence: CDR1 SGHAT, CDR2 FQNNGV. CDR3 length equals 14 residues. Trimming stripped 4 bases from V and 3 bases from J, with 13 bases between. The CDR3 DNA is TGTGCCAGCAGCTCTCCGGGACACGTCTACGAGCAGTACTCC. Protein: CASSSPGHVYEQYS.